What follows describes a single T cell receptor beta chain. Some clones are missing from TCRdb's copy, which holds only in-frame ones; the method was immunoSEQ multiplex PCR. The table records about 77,000 clones, about nine tenths of them present only once. The length of the CDR3 is 13 residues. Germline V gene sequence: CDR1 KGHSH, CDR2 LQKENI. Trimming took off 3 bases at V and 8 bases at J, with 10 bases between the two ends. The sample is drawn from a study of blood T cell repertoires in COVID-19. Study information: T cells, B-cell-depleted T cells, or PBMCs provided the cDNA or gDNA that served as material.

The specimen was peripheral blood. This sequence was found in a woman of 80 years or more with active or convalescent COVID-19. The rearrangement joins TRBV18 to TRBJ1-4; D is unclear. CDR3 sequence: CASSPIEAEKLFF. As DNA, the CDR3 is TGTGCCAGCTCACCGATCGAGGCAGAAAAACTGTTTTTT.